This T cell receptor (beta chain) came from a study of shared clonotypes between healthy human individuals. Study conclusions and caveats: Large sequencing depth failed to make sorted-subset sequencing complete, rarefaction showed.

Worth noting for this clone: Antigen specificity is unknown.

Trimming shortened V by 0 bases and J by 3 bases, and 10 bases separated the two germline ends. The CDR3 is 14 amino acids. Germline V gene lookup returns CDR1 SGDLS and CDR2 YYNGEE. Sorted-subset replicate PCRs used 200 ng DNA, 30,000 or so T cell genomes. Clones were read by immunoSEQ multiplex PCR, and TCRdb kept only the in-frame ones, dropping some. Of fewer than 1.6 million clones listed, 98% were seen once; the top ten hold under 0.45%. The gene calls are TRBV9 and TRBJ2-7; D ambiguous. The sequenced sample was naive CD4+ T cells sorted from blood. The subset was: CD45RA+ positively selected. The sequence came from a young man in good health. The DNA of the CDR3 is TGTGCCAGCAGCGTAGCGCAAGACCTCTACGAGCAGTACTTC. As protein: CASSVAQDLYEQYF. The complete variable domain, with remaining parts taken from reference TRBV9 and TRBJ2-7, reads DSGVTQTPKHLITATGQRVTLRCSPRSGDLSVYWYQQSLDQGLQFLIQYYNGEERAKGNILERFSAQQFPDLHSELNLSSLELGDSALYFCASSVAQDLYEQYFGPGTRLTVT.